The next 22 T cell receptor beta chains were all read from a single sample in a study of cytomegalovirus exposure and HLA in healthy donors. The PCR contained 60 Vbeta and 13 Jbeta primers. The repertoire was sequenced with immunoSEQ multiplex PCR; TCRdb's copy has only in-frame clones and lacks some. This sample has fewer than 200,000 clones, with roughly four fifths found just once. The sample consisted of PBMCs. These receptors all stem from a female donor in good health and CMV-seronegative.

The chain combines TRBV25-1 with TRBJ2-3, with 11 bases fitting TRBD2. V trimming: 6 bases; J trimming: 6 bases; junction bases outside the gene matches: 8. The V gene's germline CDR1 is MGHDK and CDR2 SYGVNS. The CDR3 totals 15 residues. CDR3 residues: CASSASGGLTDTQYF. DNA for the CDR3: TGTGCCAGCAGCGCTAGCGGGGGGTTAACGGATACGCAGTATTTT.

The CDR3 DNA follows: TGTGCCAGCAGCTTAGTCGGTCTAGCGGGCCCCGAGCAGTACTTC. The encoded protein is CASSLVGLAGPEQYF. The chain recombines TRBV7-8 with TRBJ2-7, with 8 bases identical to TRBD2. The germline CDR1 and CDR2 sequences are SGHVS and FQNEAQ. This CDR3 is built from 15 residues. The junction had 8 bases not matched to a gene; V was cut back by 1 base and J by 6 bases.

The chain uses TRBV9 and TRBJ2-6; 11 positions agree with TRBD2. Germline V CDR1 and CDR2: SGDLS, YYNGEE. V lost 3 bases and J lost 3; bases outside the gene matches: 8. This CDR3 has 18 amino acids. The CDR3 DNA is TGTGCCAGCAGCGCCGTAGCGGGAGGGCCGTTTGGGGCCAACGTCCTGACTTTC. Translated, it gives CASSAVAGGPFGANVLTF.

This clone was seen a single time. The rearrangement joins TRBV7-3 to TRBJ2-1; 11 bases are a match to TRBD2. Trimming cost V 5 bases and J 3 bases; bases outside gene matches: 3. The CDR3 covers 15 residues. The germline gives CDR1 SGHTA, CDR2 FQGTGA. DNA of the CDR3: TGTGCCAGCAGCGGGACTAGCGGAAACTACAATGAGCAGTTCTTC. Translating gives CASSGTSGNYNEQFF.

The gene calls are TRBV21-1 and TRBJ2-5; the D segment call TRBD2 is taken from the table without a DNA check. TRBV21-1 is described as a pseudogene. The CDR3 consists of 14 residues. The CDR3 DNA is TGTGCCAGCAGCAGGGACTGGCGGGAGCAGACCCAGTACTTC. Translating it yields CASSRDWREQTQYF.

The V gene is TRBV4-3, the J gene TRBJ2-2; 12 bases are shared with TRBD2. The V and J ends lost 0 bases and 5 bases, in that order; junction bases with no gene match: 7. Looked up from germline, CDR1 is LGHNA and CDR2 is YSLEER. This CDR3 is 18 amino acids long. The CDR3 DNA follows: TGCGCCAGCAGCCAAGAAACGGGACTAGCGGGTCCAACCGGGGAGCTGTTTTTT. Its protein product is CASSQETGLAGPTGELFF.

The table lists this clone with a count of one. This rearrangement joins TRBV7-2 to TRBJ1-1; a weak D match, TRBD1 (6 bases). V lost 7 bases to trimming and J lost 11 bases, with 20 bases between them. This CDR3 comprises 13 residues. CDR1 is SGHTA and CDR2 is FQGNSA in the germline V gene. The CDR3 nucleotides read TGTGCCAGCACCCGCGGGCCAGGCCAGGGGGCTTTCTTT. Protein product: CASTRGPGQGAFF.

The V and J genes are TRBV6-5 and TRBJ1-1; no clear D. V was trimmed by 1 base and J by 3 bases, leaving 15 bases between them. This CDR3 spans 16 amino acids. Germline V lookup: CDR1 MNHEY, CDR2 SVGAGI. CDR3 DNA sequence: TGTGCCAGCAGTTACTGGAGTGGCAGAGGCGACACTGAAGCTTTCTTT. This codes for CASSYWSGRGDTEAFF.

This clone was seen more than once but under ten times. The chain joins TRBV28 to TRBJ1-2; no firm D call. The CDR3 covers 14 residues. Germline V gene sequence: CDR1 MDHEN, CDR2 SYDVKM. Between the trimmed V and J ends, which lost 6 bases and 4 bases, there was a span of 15 bases. The CDR3 loop is CASRPAGLGYGYTF. CDR3 in DNA: TGTGCCAGCAGACCTGCGGGCCTGGGCTATGGCTACACCTTC.

CDR3 loop: CASSWGQDEKAFF. CDR3 nucleotides: TGTGCCAGCAGCTGGGGACAGGATGAGAAAGCTTTCTTT. The chain combines TRBV5-6 with TRBJ1-1, with 8 nucleotides matching TRBD1. CDR1 and CDR2 from the germline V gene are SGHDT and YYEEEE. CDR3 size: 13 residues. The ends lost 3 bases at V and 9 bases at J; junction bases unmatched: 7.

The V gene is TRBV7-3, the J gene TRBJ1-1; no clear D. Germline assignment: CDR1 SGHTA and CDR2 FQGTGA. Trimming took 0 bases from V and 3 from J, leaving 5 bases between them. The length of the CDR3 is 13 residues. CDR3: CASSLTRDTEAFF. CDR3 bases: TGTGCCAGCAGCTTAACGAGGGACACTGAAGCTTTCTTT.

The rearrangement links TRBV6-5 to TRBJ1-1, with D possibly matching TRBD1 (5 bases). Germline loops: CDR1 MNHEY, CDR2 SVGAGI. This CDR3 is 12 amino acids long. V lost 4 bases and J 13 bases, leaving 16 bases between the germline ends. CDR3 loop: CASSSGGRVVFF. DNA for the CDR3: TGTGCCAGCAGTTCAGGTGGCAGGGTAGTTTTCTTT.

The CDR3 reads CASGTGYQPQHF. As DNA, the CDR3 is TGTGCTAGCGGGACAGGTTATCAGCCCCAGCATTTT. The rearrangement links TRBV12-5 to TRBJ1-5, with 8 positions matching TRBD1. This CDR3 contains 12 residues. The V and J ends lost 9 bases and 5 bases, in that order; junction bases with no gene match: 3. The germline V gene encodes CDR1 LGHNT and CDR2 FRNRAP.

This chain connects TRBV7-9 to TRBJ2-3; no clear D gene. This CDR3 is 16 amino acids long. The germline V gene has CDR1 SEHNR and CDR2 FQNEAQ (reference sequence). V dropped 4 bases and J dropped 8 bases, with 22 bases sitting between them. The CDR3 spells CASSSPRRFVRGTQYF. In DNA form, the CDR3 reads TGTGCCAGCAGCTCCCCCCGCCGGTTTGTTCGTGGTACGCAGTATTTT.

The chain recombines TRBV7-9 with TRBJ1-2; 7 nucleotides align to TRBD1. With V trimmed by 8 bases and J by 4 bases, 10 bases remained unmatched. The CDR3 sequence is 14 residues long. The germline gives CDR1 SEHNR, CDR2 FQNEAQ (reference sequence). The CDR3 DNA reads TGTGCCAGCGGACCCTCAGGGGGTCCCTATGGCTACACCTTC. This codes for CASGPSGGPYGYTF.

The V and J genes are TRBV7-2 and TRBJ2-5; 8 bases agree with TRBD2. The CDR3 has 14 amino acids. The trim removed 2 bases at V and 4 bases at J, leaving 3 bases unmatched. The germline V gene has CDR1 SGHTA and CDR2 FQGNSA. CDR3 sequence reads: CASSLRLAGETQYF. The DNA for the CDR3 is TGTGCCAGCAGCTTAAGGCTAGCGGGAGAGACCCAGTACTTC.

The V gene is TRBV7-8, the J gene TRBJ2-2, with 7 bases matching TRBD1. The germline gives CDR1 SGHVS, CDR2 FQNEAQ. The junction had 3 bases not matched to a gene; V was cut back by 5 bases and J by 0 bases. The CDR3 totals 15 residues. CDR3 region: CASSHGTANTGELFF. The CDR3 bases are TGTGCCAGCAGCCACGGGACAGCGAACACCGGGGAGCTGTTTTTT.

The rearrangement uses TRBV7-3 and TRBJ2-1, with TRBD2 matching 7 bases. From germline, CDR1 is SGHTA and CDR2 FQGTGA. Trimming cost V 5 bases and J 2 bases; bases outside gene matches: 6. The CDR3 is made up of 15 amino acids. In DNA form, the CDR3 reads TGTGCCAGCAGCCAACCCGGGACTACCTACAATGAGCAGTTCTTC. Translated, it gives CASSQPGTTYNEQFF.

The J gene is TRBJ2-5, the V gene TRBV4-3; D is unresolved. CDR1 LGHNA and CDR2 YSLEER come from the germline V gene. V was pared by 0 bases and J by 5 bases, with 10 bases between. CDR3 length: 14 amino acids. The CDR3: CASSQEGRRETQYF. CDR3 bases: TGCGCCAGCAGCCAAGAGGGCCGTCGGGAGACCCAGTACTTC.

The CDR3 sequence: CASSQDWGVRELFF. The CDR3, as DNA: TGCGCCAGCAGCCAAGATTGGGGGGTCAGGGAGCTGTTTTTT. V and J are TRBV4-3 and TRBJ2-2; a possible D gene is TRBD2 (6 bases). V was pared by 0 bases and J by 9 bases, with 11 bases between. Germline CDR1 LGHNA, CDR2 YSLEER. This CDR3 region has 14 residues.

The V gene is TRBV2, the J gene TRBJ2-2; a weak D match, TRBD1 (6 bases). This CDR3 is built from 16 residues. Germline V gives CDR1 SNHLY, CDR2 FYNNEI. V dropped 2 bases and J dropped 4 bases, with 14 bases sitting between them. CDR3 sequence (DNA): TGTGCCAGCAGTGAACGAAAAAACAGGGCCACCGGGGAGCTGTTTTTT. Translating it yields CASSERKNRATGELFF.

This clone was counted a single time. The rearrangement uses TRBV21-1 and TRBJ2-2; TRBD1, the table's D call, was not compared with the DNA. TRBV21-1 is a pseudogene segment. This CDR3 comprises 19 residues. CDR3 coding DNA: TGTGCCAGGAGAGGGATCGGTCAGGCCCTCGCCAGGGGCACCGGGGAGCTGTTTTTT. Translating gives CARRGIGQALARGTGELFF.